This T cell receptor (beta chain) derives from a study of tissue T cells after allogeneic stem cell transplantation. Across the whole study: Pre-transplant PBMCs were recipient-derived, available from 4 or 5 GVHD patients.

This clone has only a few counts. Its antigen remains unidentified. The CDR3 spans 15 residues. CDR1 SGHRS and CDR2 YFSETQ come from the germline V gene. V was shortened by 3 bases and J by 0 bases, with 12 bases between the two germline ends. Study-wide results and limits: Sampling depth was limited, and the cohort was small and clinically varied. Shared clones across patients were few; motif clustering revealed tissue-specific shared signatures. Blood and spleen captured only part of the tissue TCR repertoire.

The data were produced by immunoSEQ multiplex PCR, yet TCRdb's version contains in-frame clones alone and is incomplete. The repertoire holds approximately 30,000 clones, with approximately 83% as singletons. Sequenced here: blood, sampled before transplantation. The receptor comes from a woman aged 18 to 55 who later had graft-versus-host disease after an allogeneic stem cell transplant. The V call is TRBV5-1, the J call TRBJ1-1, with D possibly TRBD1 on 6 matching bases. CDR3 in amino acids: CASSSGQRMNTEAFF. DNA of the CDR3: TGCGCCAGCAGCTCCGGACAGAGAATGAACACTGAAGCTTTCTTT.